This T cell receptor (beta chain) was obtained from a study of T-cell memory formation after mild COVID-19 (dated by TCRdb to about 2021). For the wider study: TCR sequence clusters from the two donors were found to be largely donor specific. In a couple of donors, T-cell clones that expanded and contracted after mild COVID-19 were followed by sequencing TCRalpha and TCRbeta repertoires longitudinally. The cohort comprised two young, previously healthy adult volunteers, one female and one male. Broader findings and caveats from the paper: Balanced CD4/CD8 phenotypes were observed for clones contracting from day 15 to 85, whereas a bias towards CD4+ was observed for a second wave of clones expanding from day 15 to 37. Contracting CD4+ clones appeared mostly in the CM and EM memory subsets, whereas CD8+ clones were enriched in EMRA. SARS-CoV-2 specificity was not confirmed for the second-wave clones peaking on day 37. Only a couple of mild cases were covered in the study, and larger cohorts including severe cases with pre-infection samples were considered necessary. Some responding clones were detected in pre-infection memory, suggesting pre-existing cross-reactive memory T cells joined the SARS-CoV-2 response.

A word on this clonotype: The target of this receptor is not known. The sample holds no much larger clone one base away, and base qualities are not on file.

The sample was run on an Illumina NovaSeq 6000. Using 5'RACE with constant-segment primers, TCRalpha and TCRbeta cDNA libraries were constructed, with sample barcodes and unique molecular identifiers added in the process. Trizol reagent was used to extract RNA from every sample. The libraries were amplified in two PCR steps, and the second step added a second sample barcode and Illumina TruSeq adapters. Sequencing of the libraries was done on an Illumina NovaSeq, producing 2 x 150 bp paired-end reads. Per the authors' processing: With migec v1.2.7, reads were demultiplexed and then collapsed into UMI-guided consensus sequences. Using mixcr v2.1.11, the UMI consensuses were aligned to TRA and TRB V and J templates and assembled into clonotypes. Clonotypes were classified as expanded or contracted when called significant by both edgeR and NoisET, with noise models trained on biological replicates. edgeR calls used a false discovery rate-adjusted p below 0.01 and a log2 fold-change threshold of 1. As an exploratory analysis of dynamics, max-normalized trajectories of the 1000 most abundant clonotypes were examined by PCA with hierarchical clustering. Separately sequenced CD4+ and CD8+ repertoires were used to assign a CD4 or CD8 phenotype to each responding clone. TCRdb redid the processing of the public reads, applying fastp at Q25 and MiXCR, and retained in-frame beta chains. Rows are unified per CDR3 protein, each entry keeping the most common DNA and genes. TCRdb, rather than the study authors, made the V and J calls. Across this sample there are around 340,000 distinct CDR3 sequences, with around an eighth seen only once. The ten largest make up around 22% of the sample.

Ficoll-Paque density gradient centrifugation was the method used to isolate PBMCs. The sequenced sample was PBMCs or a T cell subset sorted from them (not recorded which). This clonotype was obtained from a man younger than 30 who had mild COVID-19 (a few samples of this study predate the infection). The sample titles of this study are shuffled in the database, so cell type and time point are left out; the donor was told from shared clones.

The nucleotides are TGTGCCAGTGGATCTAGACTAGTGGGGACCGGGGAGCTGTTTTTT. This encodes CASGSRLVGTGELFF. The rearrangement combines TRBV6-5 with TRBJ2-2; the best D guess is TRBD2, with 6 bases matching. The CDR3 spans 15 residues, from the cysteine through the phenylalanine. The DNA shown is the 45-base CDR3, in frame from base 1. Relative to germline, V is 9 bases shorter and J is 5 bases shorter, with 19 bases between their ends. The germline V gene specifies MNHEY as CDR1 and SVGAGI as CDR2.